The sample holds a few counts of the clone carrying this T cell receptor (beta chain). Study processing details: Reference gene primer amplification gave estimated nucleated cell counts. Data came from immunoSEQ multiplex PCR; TCRdb stores just in-frame clones and leaves some out. That table is the source of V, J and clone size, and D and trimming were worked out from the DNA. The sample has tens of thousands of clones, over 75% seen once. Germline trimming cut 2 bases from V and 4 bases from J; bases unmatched to any gene: 1. CDR1 is SGHNT, CDR2 YYREEE, per germline (reference sequence). The CDR3 loop spans 13 amino acids. These data are taken from a study of blood T cell repertoires in COVID-19.

The sequence came from a human donor in a cohort sampled during active COVID-19. What was sequenced was peripheral blood. The chain couples TRBV5-4 to TRBJ1-2; 8 bases align to TRBD1. CDR3 protein: CASSFTGGYGYTF. The CDR3 DNA sequence: TGTGCCAGCAGCTTCACAGGGGGCTATGGCTACACCTTC.